Following are 29 T cell receptor beta chains from one sample sequenced in a study of cytomegalovirus exposure and HLA in healthy donors. PCR amplification relied on 60 Vbeta primers (plus 13 Jbeta primers). Using immunoSEQ multiplex PCR, the repertoire was profiled, and TCRdb retains in-frame clones only, with some absent. The table lists 150,000 to 200,000 clones, about 78% of them singletons. The sample taken for sequencing was PBMCs. The receptors shown here come from a woman between 45 and 60 years old in good health and CMV-seropositive.

The chain joins TRBV7-9 to TRBJ2-7; D ambiguous. V was pared by 7 bases and J by 0 bases, with 10 bases between. The CDR3 totals 13 residues. Germline lookup yields CDR1 SEHNR and CDR2 FQNEAQ (reference sequence). CDR3 sequence: CASTLKSSYEQYF. CDR3 in DNA: TGTGCCAGCACCCTAAAAAGCTCCTACGAGCAGTACTTC.

This clone was counted a single time. The chain has TRBV27 and TRBJ1-5; 7 bases are a match to TRBD1. CDR1 and CDR2 (germline): MNHEY, SMNVEV (reference sequence). The junction had 4 bases not matched to a gene; V was cut back by 1 base and J by 1 base. This CDR3 spans 16 amino acids. CDR3 in amino acids: CASSLYPGQSNQPQHF. CDR3 DNA sequence: TGTGCCAGCAGTTTATATCCGGGACAGAGCAATCAGCCCCAGCATTTT.

This clone came up once. The chain couples TRBV4-2 to TRBJ2-5, with 7 bases that match TRBD1. Matching the DNA end better, TRBJ2-7 makes the J call doubtful. CDR1 is LGHNA and CDR2 is YNFKEQ in the germline V gene. The CDR3 has 16 residues. CDR3 residues: CASSLSRGTDTYEQYF. The CDR3 region has the DNA TGTGCCAGCAGCCTAAGTAGGGGGACAGATACCTACGAGCAGTACTTC.

This chain joins TRBV7-9 and TRBJ2-1, with D possibly matching TRBD1 (5 bases). The CDR3 is made up of 17 amino acids. Trimming removed 5 bases at V and 0 bases at J, with 17 bases between. Germline-derived CDR1 and CDR2 are SEHNR and FQNEAQ (reference sequence). CDR3 nucleotide sequence: TGTGCCAGCAGCCGAGGCGTCGACAGATACTCCTACAATGAGCAGTTCTTC. Amino acids: CASSRGVDRYSYNEQFF.

The J gene is TRBJ2-3, the V gene TRBV19; 9 nucleotides agree with TRBD2. The CDR3 spans 15 residues. Germline V CDR1 and CDR2: LNHDA, SQIVND (reference sequence). J lost 4 bases, V lost 5 bases, and 7 bases had no gene match. DNA of the CDR3: TGTGCCAGTAGTGCAAGCGGGGGGCCGGCAGATACGCAGTATTTT. Its translation: CASSASGGPADTQYF.

The rearrangement uses TRBV5-4 and TRBJ2-1, with TRBD2 identical over 8 bases. CDR1 is SGHNT and CDR2 is YYREEE in the germline V gene (reference sequence). Germline trimming cut 5 bases from V and 2 bases from J; bases unmatched to any gene: 6. The CDR3 sequence is 15 residues long. The CDR3 here is CASRRDGGAYNEQFF. CDR3 nucleotides: TGTGCCAGCAGACGAGACGGGGGGGCCTACAATGAGCAGTTCTTC.

This clone has a handful of counts. V is TRBV27 and J is TRBJ1-1; D remains ambiguous. This CDR3 is 10 amino acids long. Germline CDR1 MNHEY, CDR2 SMNVEV (reference sequence). The V gene lost 5 bases and the J gene lost 13 bases, with 11 bases spanning the gap. CDR3 coding DNA: TGTGCCAGCAGTCCGACGGAGGGTTTCTTT. Residues: CASSPTEGFF.

The chain combines TRBV11-1 with TRBJ1-3, with D hard to call. V gave up 0 bases and J gave up 2 bases, with 8 bases separating them. The CDR3 contains 15 residues. Germline V gene sequence: CDR1 SGHAT, CDR2 FQDESV (reference sequence). CDR3 DNA: TGTGCCAGCAGCTTAGCACGCGGGACTGGAAACACCATATATTTT. Translating it yields CASSLARGTGNTIYF.

The chain links TRBV19 to TRBJ1-5, with D possibly being TRBD1 (5 bases). Per germline, CDR1 LNHDA and CDR2 SQIVND (reference sequence). V lost 5 bases to trimming and J lost 4 bases, with 18 bases between them. This CDR3 is 16 amino acids long. CDR3 DNA: TGTGCCAGTAGTCGATCACAGGTGGGTCGAAATCAGCCCCAGCATTTT. It translates to CASSRSQVGRNQPQHF. Full variable domain (remainder filled in from reference TRBV19 and TRBJ1-5): DGGITQSPKYLFRKEGQNVTLSCEQNLNHDAMYWYRQDPGQGLRLIYYSQIVNDFQKGDIAEGYSVSREKKESFPLTVTSAQKNPTAFYLCASSRSQVGRNQPQHFGDGTRLSIL.

The chain recombines TRBV2 with TRBJ1-1; D call uncertain. The length of the CDR3 is 14 residues. Deletions cut 6 bases from V and 1 base from J, with 12 bases between. Germline V gene lookup returns CDR1 SNHLY and CDR2 FYNNEI. CDR3 in DNA: TGTGCCAGCAGAACCCCGGGTAGGAACACTGAAGCTTTCTTT. Protein sequence: CASRTPGRNTEAFF.

A single count supports this clone. This chain joins TRBV25-1 and TRBJ2-5, with 9 bases lining up with TRBD1. The J call may not be correct, given that the DNA end is closer to TRBJ2-7. Germline V gene lookup returns CDR1 MGHDK and CDR2 SYGVNS. The CDR3 runs 15 residues. CDR3 amino acids: CASSDTGTGFYEQYF. The CDR3 DNA follows: TGTGCCAGCAGTGACACCGGGACAGGGTTCTACGAGCAGTACTTC.

The genes are TRBV7-9 and TRBJ2-3, with no clear D. CDR3 length equals 11 residues. CDR1 is SEHNR and CDR2 is FQNEAQ in the germline V gene (reference sequence). Trimming removed 5 bases at V and 3 bases at J, with 3 bases between. CDR3 residues: CASSTTDTQYF. CDR3 sequence (DNA): TGTGCCAGCAGCACTACAGATACGCAGTATTTT.

The sample holds one count of this clone. The V gene is TRBV9, the J gene TRBJ2-5; 9 bases fit TRBD2. This CDR3 contains 16 residues. Germline V gives CDR1 SGDLS, CDR2 YYNGEE. J gave up 5 bases and V 3 bases, and 11 bases lay outside the gene matches. Here the CDR3 DNA reads TGTGCCAGCAGCGCTTTAGCGGGGGTGGCAGCGGAGACCCAGTACTTC. This codes for CASSALAGVAAETQYF.

This clone is a singleton in its sample. The V call is TRBV15, the J call TRBJ2-5, with 9 bases fitting TRBD2. CDR1 is LNHNV and CDR2 is YYDKDF in the germline V gene (reference sequence). The CDR3 runs to 16 residues. Germline trimming cut 0 bases from V and 5 bases from J; bases unmatched to any gene: 7. The CDR3: CATSRDQAGGLETQYF. The CDR3 nucleotides read TGTGCCACCAGCAGAGACCAAGCGGGGGGCCTGGAGACCCAGTACTTC.

This chain connects TRBV25-1 to TRBJ1-5; TRBD1 matches 9 bases. Trimming removed 9 bases from V and 1 base from J; junction bases left unmatched: 4. This CDR3 region has 14 residues. Germline CDR1 is MGHDK and CDR2 is SYGVNS. The CDR3 sequence: CASRGTGSNQPQHF. Written as DNA, the CDR3 is TGTGCCAGTAGAGGGACAGGGAGCAATCAGCCCCAGCATTTT. The full variable domain, completed using reference TRBV25-1 and TRBJ1-5, is EADIYQTPRYLVIGTGKKITLECSQTMGHDKMYWYQQDPGMELHLIHYSYGVNSTEKGDLSSESTVSRIRTEHFPLTLESARPSHTSQYLCASRGTGSNQPQHFGDGTRLSIL.

The CDR3 bases are TGTGCCAGCAGTTCCGGGACAGGGGGCTCTAATGAAAAACTGTTTTTT. Translating gives CASSSGTGGSNEKLFF. V usage is TRBV6-5 and J usage is TRBJ1-4; TRBD1 matches at 12 bases. The CDR3 is made up of 16 amino acids. The germline V gene has CDR1 MNHEY and CDR2 SVGAGI. V shed 4 bases, J shed 3 bases, and the junction held 3 bases outside the gene matches.

The chain carries TRBV6-4 and TRBJ2-2; 8 nucleotides line up with TRBD2. The germline gives CDR1 MRHNA, CDR2 SNTAGT. The CDR3 has 15 amino acids. J was trimmed by 6 bases and V by 4 bases; bases with no gene match: 7. CDR3 bases: TGTGCCAGCAGTGCCAGCGGGGGATTAGCCGGGGAGCTGTTTTTT. Translation: CASSASGGLAGELFF.

The genes are TRBV27 and TRBJ2-1; 7 bases line up with TRBD2. The germline gives CDR1 MNHEY, CDR2 SMNVEV (reference sequence). The J segment lost 5 bases and the V segment lost 6 bases, leaving 10 bases of the junction unmatched. The CDR3 has 15 amino acids. The CDR3 nucleotides are TGTGCCAGCAGCAGCGTGGGGGGGGTTAACAATGAGCAGTTCTTC. Translated, it gives CASSSVGGVNNEQFF.

On this clone itself: Distinct nucleotide sequences in the sample also encode this CDR3. DNA of the CDR3: TGTGCCAGCAGCTTAAATCCCGGGTACGAGCAGTACTTC. Amino acid sequence: CASSLNPGYEQYF. The rearrangement links TRBV7-3 to TRBJ2-7, with D unresolved. Germline values: CDR1 SGHTA, CDR2 FQGTGA. This CDR3 has 13 amino acids. V was pared by 1 base and J by 4 bases, with 8 bases between.

The sample holds a few counts of this clone. The V and J genes are TRBV2 and TRBJ1-5; D is perhaps TRBD1 (6 bases). Germline V CDR1 and CDR2: SNHLY, FYNNEI. Trimming stripped 6 bases from V and 4 bases from J, with 16 bases between. This CDR3 comprises 15 residues. Written as DNA, the CDR3 is TGTGCCAGCAGCCTCACGACAGGCCAGAATCAGCCCCAGCATTTT. It specifies CASSLTTGQNQPQHF.

The CDR3 spells CASSELLAGSSYEQYF. As DNA, the CDR3 is TGCGCCAGCAGCGAACTACTAGCGGGGAGCTCCTACGAGCAGTACTTC. The rearrangement links TRBV4-1 to TRBJ2-5; 10 bases match TRBD2. The J call is in doubt because the DNA end fits TRBJ2-7 better. Germline values: CDR1 MGHRA, CDR2 YSYEKL. This CDR3 contains 16 residues.

This chain joins TRBV19 and TRBJ2-5, with 14 bases matching TRBD2. Germline V gives CDR1 LNHDA, CDR2 SQIVND (reference sequence). The CDR3 contains 18 residues. V was pared by 5 bases and J by 0 bases, with 8 bases of the junction left unmatched. The DNA of the CDR3 is TGTGCCAGTAGTTCCTGGACTAGCGGGGGGCCGTACCAAGAGACCCAGTACTTC. Its protein is CASSSWTSGGPYQETQYF.

This chain links TRBV6-4 with TRBJ2-3; the match to TRBD2 covers 9 bases. V trimming: 8 bases; J trimming: 1 base; junction bases outside the gene matches: 1. This CDR3 contains 13 residues. Germline V CDR1 and CDR2: MRHNA, SNTAGT. The CDR3 region has the DNA TGTGCCAGCTCTAGCGGGGGCACAGATACGCAGTATTTT. It yields the protein CASSSGGTDTQYF.

The chain carries TRBV19 and TRBJ1-5, with 8 nucleotides matching TRBD1. V lost 6 bases to trimming and J lost 7 bases; unmatched junction nucleotides: 8. CDR1 is LNHDA, CDR2 SQIVND, per germline (reference sequence). The CDR3 consists of 14 residues. CDR3 sequence: CASRTGEVGQPQHF. The CDR3 nucleotides are TGTGCCAGTAGGACAGGGGAGGTTGGGCAGCCCCAGCATTTT.

The chain links TRBV6-5 to TRBJ1-1, with no clear D. The V end was cut by 2 bases, the J end by 8 bases, with 6 bases between. The CDR3 length is 11 residues. Germline V gene data show CDR1 as MNHEY and CDR2 as SVGAGI. CDR3 region: CASSYVGEAFF. CDR3 DNA sequence: TGTGCCAGCAGTTACGTCGGGGAAGCTTTCTTT.

This chain uses TRBV10-3 with TRBJ1-5; TRBD1 might be the D (6 bases). The V end was cut by 5 bases, the J end by 4 bases, with 12 bases between. The CDR3 covers 14 residues. Looked up from germline, CDR1 is ENHRY and CDR2 is SYGVKD. The CDR3, as DNA: TGTGCCATCAGTCCTGGACAGATAAATCAGCCCCAGCATTTT. Protein product: CAISPGQINQPQHF.

The chain recombines TRBV29-1 with TRBJ1-3; D is perhaps TRBD1 (5 bases). Germline V gives CDR1 SQVTM, CDR2 ANQGSEA. Between the trimmed V and J ends, which lost 6 bases and 3 bases, there was a span of 12 bases. This CDR3 has 13 residues. This CDR3 is CSVRDGGGNTIYF. DNA for the CDR3: TGCAGCGTAAGAGACGGGGGTGGAAACACCATATATTTT.

This clone was seen once. The rearrangement links TRBV10-3 to TRBJ2-7; 11 bases align to TRBD1. Germline V gene lookup returns CDR1 ENHRY and CDR2 SYGVKD. V shed 2 bases and J 7 bases; nucleotides not matched to a gene: 7. The CDR3 covers 15 residues. The CDR3 coding sequence is TGTGCCATCAGTGAGCCGGACAGGGGGCGCGGTGAGCAGTACTTC. This encodes CAISEPDRGRGEQYF.

Here the CDR3 reads CASSQDGRGDYGYTF. The CDR3 DNA is TGCGCCAGCAGCCAAGACGGCAGGGGGGACTATGGCTACACCTTC. The chain combines TRBV4-1 with TRBJ1-2, with 7 nucleotides matching TRBD1. From germline, CDR1 is MGHRA and CDR2 YSYEKL. The CDR3 loop spans 15 amino acids. After removal of 0 bases from V and 3 bases from J, the junction contained 4 bases not matched to a gene.